Below are 22 T cell receptor beta chains sequenced from a single sample in a study of blood T cells in healthy people across ages (dated by TCRdb to 2015 to 2017). The library was obtained by 5' RACE. A second PCR of about 6 to 12 cycles was run with a J-beta primer mix and a sample-barcoded 5' primer. Using fastp at Q25 and MiXCR, TCRdb reprocessed the public reads and kept productive beta chains. Rows with one shared CDR3 protein collapse into an entry with the most common genes and DNA. The sample table records fewer than 2 million distinct CDR3 sequences; 35% to 50% of these occur just once. About 23% of the sample is in the top ten clones. Sequenced: blood. The receptors were sampled from a human donor in good health.

The V gene is TRBV20-1, the J gene TRBJ1-1; D is unresolved. The V and J ends lost 0 bases and 5 bases respectively, with 19 bases between them. Per the germline V gene, CDR1 is DFQATT and CDR2 is SNEGSKA (reference sequence). The CDR3 consists of 16 residues. Here the CDR3 reads CSARDSGGKGSTEAFF. The CDR3 DNA sequence: TGCAGTGCTAGAGATTCCGGAGGAAAGGGATCGACTGAAGCTTTCTTT.

As to this clonotype: It may be a read error: a sequence one base away is much more abundant. The CDR3 region is CASSQDWRNEQDF. CDR3 coding DNA: TGCGCCAGCAGCCAAGATTGGAGGAACGAGCAGGACTTC. The chain joins TRBV4-3 to TRBJ2-7, with D possibly matching TRBD2 (5 bases). The CDR3 runs to 13 residues. Germline CDR1 reads LGHNA; CDR2 reads YSLEER.

The chain uses TRBV10-3 and TRBJ2-3; tentatively, D is TRBD2 (5 bases). This CDR3 contains 13 residues. From germline, CDR1 is ENHRY and CDR2 SYGVKD. The ends were cut back, 3 bases at V and 4 bases at J, with 8 bases in the middle. The DNA for the CDR3 is TGTGCCATCAGTGACGGGCGGGCAGATACGCAGTATTTT. Amino acid sequence: CAISDGRADTQYF.

This sequence joins TRBV25-1 and TRBJ2-3, with TRBD2 identical over 7 bases. The trim removed 0 bases at V and 1 base at J, leaving 4 bases unmatched. This CDR3 contains 16 residues. From germline, CDR1 is MGHDK and CDR2 SYGVNS. The CDR3 DNA is TGTGCCAGCAGTGAATATTGGCTAGCGGGCACAGATACGCAGTATTTT. Translating it yields CASSEYWLAGTDTQYF.

This clonotype was recorded a few times. The chain uses TRBV2 and TRBJ1-2; no firm D call. Per germline, CDR1 SNHLY and CDR2 FYNNEI. Trimming shortened V by 4 bases and J by 8 bases, and 17 bases separated the two germline ends. The length of the CDR3 is 14 residues. The CDR3: CASSAGGELNGYTF. The CDR3 DNA follows: TGTGCCAGCAGTGCTGGAGGCGAACTTAACGGCTACACCTTC.

The chain has TRBV9 and TRBJ2-7; no clear D gene. V was clipped by 3 bases and J by 3 bases, with 16 bases between them. The germline V gene encodes CDR1 SGDLS and CDR2 YYNGEE. The CDR3 sequence is 15 residues long. CDR3 sequence (DNA): TGTGCCAGCAGCGCCTACGCCTCCGCTCACTACGAGCAGTACTTC. Protein sequence: CASSAYASAHYEQYF.

This clonotype was seen only once. V gene TRBV13 combines with J gene TRBJ2-3, with TRBD2 as a possible D gene (5 bases). The CDR3 is made up of 15 amino acids. Germline CDR1 is PRHDT and CDR2 is FYEKMQ (reference sequence). V dropped 1 base and J dropped 5 bases, with 13 bases sitting between them. The CDR3 region is CASSLERVAGDTQYF. The CDR3 DNA sequence: TGTGCCAGCAGCTTAGAGAGGGTAGCAGGAGATACGCAGTATTTT. Full variable domain (remainder filled in from reference TRBV13 and TRBJ2-3): AAGVIQSPRHLIKEKRETATLKCYPIPRHDTVYWYQQGPGQDPQFLISFYEKMQSDKGSIPDRFSAQQFSDYHSELNMSSLELGDSALYFCASSLERVAGDTQYFGPGTRLTVL.

In its sample, this clonotype was seen a few times. This chain links TRBV6-2 or TRBV6-3 with TRBJ2-5; no reliable D call. CDR3 length equals 15 residues. Germline assignment: CDR1 MNHEY and CDR2 SVGEGT. Trimming removed 6 bases at V and 2 bases at J, with 16 bases between. CDR3 bases: TGTGCCAGCAGACCCAGACAAGAGGAGCAAGAGACCCAGTACTTC. Translating it yields CASRPRQEEQETQYF.

This clonotype occurred a few times. The rearrangement joins TRBV5-1 to TRBJ1-2; D not certain. From germline, CDR1 is SGHRS and CDR2 YFSETQ. Trimming stripped 0 bases from V and 0 bases from J, with 12 bases between. This CDR3 is built from 16 residues. CDR3 protein: CASSLDGTLSNYGYTF. DNA of the CDR3: TGCGCCAGCAGCTTGGATGGAACCCTTTCTAACTATGGCTACACCTTC. Filled out from reference TRBV5-1 and TRBJ1-2, the complete variable domain reads KAGVTQTPRYLIKTRGQQVTLSCSPISGHRSVSWYQQTPGQGLQFLFEYFSETQRNKGNFPGRFSGRQFSNSRSEMNVSTLELGDSALYLCASSLDGTLSNYGYTFGSGTRLTVV.

This clonotype appeared many times. The chain recombines TRBV4-3 with TRBJ2-6, with 7 bases identical to TRBD1. Germline V CDR1 and CDR2: LGHNA, YSLEER. The CDR3 extends over 18 amino acids. The J segment lost 2 bases and the V segment lost 4 bases, leaving 11 bases of the junction unmatched. CDR3 loop: CASSLDLSGGAGANVLTF. CDR3 DNA sequence: TGCGCCAGCAGCCTAGACCTCTCAGGGGGAGCTGGGGCCAACGTCCTGACTTTC.

This clonotype was seen more than once but under ten times. One end of the junction does not line up with germline, which may come from a read error. This chain connects TRBV2 to TRBJ2-3; D ambiguous. CDR1 is SNHLY and CDR2 is FYNNEI in the germline V gene. The length of the CDR3 is 11 residues. This chain's CDR3 is CASSKTDTQYF. In DNA, the CDR3 is TGCGCCAGCTCAAAGACAGATACGCAGTATTTT.

The chain is built from TRBV4-2 and TRBJ1-1; D might be TRBD1 (5 bases). Germline V gives CDR1 LGHNA, CDR2 YNFKEQ. There are 13 residues in the CDR3. The ends were cut back, 1 base at V and 8 bases at J, with 11 bases in the middle. CDR3 sequence reads: CASSQGQGLEAFF. The CDR3 DNA reads TGTGCCAGCAGCCAAGGGCAGGGTTTGGAAGCTTTCTTT.

The V call is TRBV29-1, the J call TRBJ2-1; 11 nucleotides line up with TRBD2. The CDR3 extends over 12 amino acids. With V trimmed by 7 bases and J by 10 bases, 6 bases remained unmatched. In germline, CDR1 is SQVTM, CDR2 ANQGSEA. This chain's CDR3 is CSGSGGAREQFF. The CDR3 DNA follows: TGCAGCGGTAGCGGGGGGGCAAGGGAGCAGTTCTTC.

The chain is built from TRBV5-1 and TRBJ2-3; 13 bases map to TRBD2. This CDR3 has 19 residues. Germline loops: CDR1 SGHRS, CDR2 YFSETQ. Losses at the gene ends were 4 bases for V and 0 bases for J; bases not matched to a gene: 11. CDR3 residues: CASSRGLAGTEASTDTQYF. The CDR3 nucleotides read TGCGCCAGCAGCAGGGGACTAGCGGGGACAGAAGCTAGCACAGATACGCAGTATTTT.

Here the CDR3 DNA reads TGTGCCAGCAACCCTTGGACAGGGTTTGAAGGGCAGTTCTTC. Protein: CASNPWTGFEGQFF. V gene TRBV28 combines with J gene TRBJ2-1; 8 bases fit TRBD1. The V segment lost 7 bases and the J segment 12 bases; nucleotides outside the gene matches: 14. The CDR3 is 14 amino acids. CDR1 is MDHEN and CDR2 is SYDVKM in the germline V gene.

The chain joins TRBV20-1 to TRBJ1-2, with D maybe TRBD1 (5 bases). The CDR3 is made up of 18 amino acids. V lost 0 bases and J 6 bases, leaving 26 bases between the germline ends. Germline V CDR1 and CDR2: DFQATT, SNEGSKA (reference sequence). The CDR3 region is CSARDNPGHPRLRHGYTF. CDR3 DNA: TGCAGTGCTAGAGATAACCCAGGACACCCTAGGCTCCGCCATGGCTACACCTTC.

The chain has TRBV6-6 and TRBJ2-4; D is perhaps TRBD1 (6 bases). The J call may be in error: the DNA end matches TRBJ2-7 better. CDR3 size: 16 residues. Germline V gene lookup returns CDR1 MNHNY and CDR2 SVGAGI (reference sequence). CDR3 residues: CASSYSSPQGIDEQYF. In nucleotides, the CDR3 is TGTGCCAGCAGTTACTCGAGTCCTCAGGGGATCGACGAGCAGTACTTC.

This clonotype was detected a few times. The chain couples TRBV9 to TRBJ1-1, with D unclear. The CDR3 sequence is 15 residues long. In germline, CDR1 is SGDLS, CDR2 YYNGEE. V was clipped by 1 base and J by 3 bases, with 13 bases between them. CDR3 sequence reads: CASSVLMGGDTEAFF. The CDR3 DNA reads as TGTGCCAGCAGCGTACTTATGGGAGGTGACACTGAAGCTTTCTTT.

As for this clonotype: One end of the junction does not line up with germline, which may come from a read error. The V and J genes are TRBV10-3 and TRBJ2-2; possibly TRBD1 for D (6 bases). Germline V gene lookup returns CDR1 ENHRY and CDR2 SYGVKD. The CDR3 has 15 residues. The CDR3, as DNA: TGTACCATCAGTGGCGACAGGCTCAACACCGGGGAGCTGTTTTTT. Translating gives CTISGDRLNTGELFF.

The chain is built from TRBV6-2 or TRBV6-3 and TRBJ1-2; TRBD1 is a possible D gene (5 bases). CDR1 is MNHEY and CDR2 is SVGEGT in the germline V gene. The CDR3 length is 15 residues. V was clipped by 2 bases and J by 3 bases, with 13 bases between them. CDR3 nucleotide sequence: TGTGCCAGCAGTTACGACCTGAGAGGGGACTATGGCTACACCTTC. Protein product: CASSYDLRGDYGYTF.

The V and J genes are TRBV6-5 and TRBJ2-4; 7 positions agree with TRBD2. The DNA end is a closer match to TRBJ2-7, so the J assignment may be wrong. This CDR3 has 13 residues. Germline V gives CDR1 MNHEY, CDR2 SVGAGI. The CDR3 DNA sequence: TGTGCCAGCGGGCGGGACTACCTCTACGAGCAGTACTTC. Protein: CASGRDYLYEQYF.

This clonotype appeared once. The V call is TRBV3-1, the J call TRBJ2-5, with D tentatively TRBD2 (7 bases). Per germline, CDR1 LGHDT and CDR2 YNNKEL (reference sequence). The CDR3 consists of 18 residues. The V gene lost 3 bases and the J gene lost 5 bases, with 25 bases spanning the gap. In nucleotides, the CDR3 is TGTGCCAGCAGCCAGCCGGGGAGGGGGGCCTTTCGAGGTGAGACCCAGTACTTC. Protein: CASSQPGRGAFRGETQYF.